This T cell receptor (beta chain) was identified during a study of regulatory T cells in long-lasting Graves disease. Overall study context: Duration of antithyroid drug therapy among newly diagnosed Graves' patients was under 3 months.

CDR3 length equals 15 residues. V was clipped by 1 base and J by 7 bases, with 16 bases between them. Germline-derived CDR1 and CDR2 are GTSNPN and SVGIG (reference sequence). Described time point: newly diagnosed GD, antithyroid drugs for less than 3 months. There was RNA extracted from PBMCs, and the TCR library was made from it. This clonotype showed up many times. HTBI primers from iRepertoire and Arm-PCR of CDR3 regions yielded the TCR beta libraries. MiXCR, applied by TCRdb to the multiplex PCR reads, yields one record per CDR3 protein. The table lists some 450,000 distinct CDR3 sequences, about 17% of them singletons. These data were also filed under a second study, of T cells in Graves' hyperthyroidism and ophthalmopathy. That work states: Onset of ophthalmopathy came a median roughly 6.4 months after the model predicted it.

This chain links TRBV30 with TRBJ2-2; D not resolved. The sequences come from peripheral blood mononuclear cells (PBMCs), collected at new diagnosis, from a patient treated with antithyroid drugs. The TCR comes from a woman in her 30s with Graves disease. The CDR3: CAWSAGLSGGGELFF. The CDR3 DNA is TGTGCCTGGAGTGCGGGCCTGTCCGGTGGCGGGGAGCTGTTTTTT. The whole variable domain, remainder taken from reference TRBV30 and TRBJ2-2, is SQTIHQWPATLVQPVGSPLSLECTVEGTSNPNLYWYRQAAGRGLQLLFYSVGIGQISSEVPQNLSASRPQDRQFILSSKKLLLSDSGFYLCAWSAGLSGGGELFFGEGSRLTVL.